These 17 T cell receptor beta chains were sequenced from one sample in a study of blood T cell repertoires in COVID-19. Repertoires were generated with immunoSEQ multiplex PCR, while TCRdb's copy carries only in-frame clones and drops some. Of about 140,000 clones in the sample, 84% were seen once. Material for sequencing was peripheral blood. The receptors stem from an elderly woman in a cohort sampled during active or convalescent COVID-19.

V usage is TRBV7-3 and J usage is TRBJ2-1, with 9 positions matching TRBD2. The junction had 5 bases not matched to a gene; V was cut back by 5 bases and J by 0 bases. The CDR3 consists of 16 residues. CDR1 and CDR2 (germline): SGHTA, FQGTGA. CDR3 nucleotides: TGTGCCAGCAGCCGACTAGCGGCAAGCTCCTACAATGAGCAGTTCTTC. Amino acids: CASSRLAASSYNEQFF.

The chain employs TRBV30 and TRBJ2-1, with D perhaps matching TRBD1 (6 bases). From germline, CDR1 is GTSNPN and CDR2 SVGIG (reference sequence). V was cut by 2 bases and J by 8 bases, with 22 bases left in between. CDR3 length: 16 amino acids. The CDR3 DNA reads as TGTGCCTGGAGTCACACAGGGAACCACAGGGTCGATGAGCAGTTCTTC. The encoded protein is CAWSHTGNHRVDEQFF.

The chain couples TRBV6-2 or TRBV6-3 to TRBJ1-1, with no clear D. The V end lost 4 bases, the J end lost 3 bases, and 9 bases lay between the germline ends. The germline V gene has CDR1 MNHEY and CDR2 SVGEGT. CDR3 length: 13 residues. CDR3 amino acids: CASSFRQDTEAFF. DNA for the CDR3: TGTGCCAGCAGTTTTCGGCAGGACACTGAAGCTTTCTTT.

The V and J genes are TRBV5-4 and TRBJ2-1; 10 bases align to TRBD2. After removal of 2 bases from V and 4 bases from J, the junction contained 3 bases not matched to a gene. The CDR3 contains 15 residues. CDR1 and CDR2 (germline): SGHNT, YYREEE (reference sequence). DNA for the CDR3: TGTGCCAGCAGCTTCACGACTAGCGGGTACAATGAGCAGTTCTTC. As protein: CASSFTTSGYNEQFF.

The chain uses TRBV7-2 and TRBJ2-3, with D possibly matching TRBD1 (5 bases). V lost 5 bases and J 0 bases, leaving 9 bases between the germline ends. Germline V CDR1 and CDR2: SGHTA, FQGNSA. This CDR3 is 14 amino acids long. In DNA, the CDR3 is TGTGCCAGCAGCCTGCGACAGAGCACAGATACGCAGTATTTT. Translation gives CASSLRQSTDTQYF.

V gene TRBV28 combines with J gene TRBJ2-3; 7 nucleotides agree with TRBD1. The germline V gene encodes CDR1 MDHEN and CDR2 SYDVKM. The CDR3 has 20 residues. Unmatched junction bases numbered 19, after V lost 4 bases and J lost 0 bases. CDR3 sequence reads: CASSSDMGDSGWTSTDTQYF. The CDR3, as DNA: TGTGCCAGCAGTTCGGATATGGGGGACAGTGGGTGGACTAGCACAGATACGCAGTATTTT.

The rearrangement uses TRBV30 and TRBJ1-3; 8 bases line up with TRBD1. Germline-derived CDR1 and CDR2 are GTSNPN and SVGIG (reference sequence). Germline trimming cut 5 bases from V and 0 bases from J; bases unmatched to any gene: 3. The CDR3 loop spans 14 amino acids. CDR3 in amino acids: CAWSGGLSGNTIYF. CDR3 DNA: TGTGCCTGGTCAGGGGGCCTCTCTGGAAACACCATATATTTT.

The chain has TRBV18 and TRBJ1-2; 11 bases agree with TRBD1. The length of the CDR3 is 15 residues. V was clipped by 3 bases and J by 2 bases; unmatched bases: 2. From germline, CDR1 is KGHSH and CDR2 LQKENI. DNA for the CDR3: TGTGCCAGCTCACCCGGACAGGGGGCGAACTATGGCTACACCTTC. Translation: CASSPGQGANYGYTF.

J is TRBJ2-3 and V is TRBV6-5; 10 bases are a match to TRBD2. Germline V gene sequence: CDR1 MNHEY, CDR2 SVGAGI. The CDR3 loop spans 15 amino acids. After removal of 2 bases from V and 1 base from J, the junction contained 0 bases not matched to a gene. The CDR3 is CASSYTSGGTDTQYF. DNA for the CDR3: TGTGCCAGCAGTTACACTAGCGGGGGCACAGATACGCAGTATTTT.

The J gene is TRBJ2-5, the V gene TRBV5-5; 9 bases match TRBD2. The CDR3 loop spans 13 amino acids. The ends lost 6 bases at V and 2 bases at J; junction bases unmatched: 2. Germline loops: CDR1 SGHKS, CDR2 YYEKEE (reference sequence). In DNA form, the CDR3 reads TGTGCCAGCAAGACTAGCGGACAAGAGACCCAGTACTTC. Its translation: CASKTSGQETQYF.

The chain is built from TRBV30 and TRBJ2-3, with 12 bases lining up with TRBD2. The germline V gene has CDR1 GTSNPN and CDR2 SVGIG (reference sequence). The CDR3 is 19 amino acids. V lost 4 bases and J lost 0; bases outside the gene matches: 14. In DNA, the CDR3 is TGTGCCTGGAACCCTCGAATACTAGCGGGGGGCCCCAGCACAGATACGCAGTATTTT. Its translation is CAWNPRILAGGPSTDTQYF.

V and J are TRBV18 and TRBJ1-5; possible D gene TRBD1, 6 bases. There are 14 residues in the CDR3. Germline loops: CDR1 KGHSH, CDR2 LQKENI. The ends were cut back, 2 bases at V and 1 base at J, with 6 bases in the middle. The CDR3 loop is CASSPGQSNQPQHF. The CDR3 nucleotides read TGTGCCAGCTCACCAGGACAGAGCAATCAGCCCCAGCATTTT.

This rearrangement joins TRBV14 to TRBJ1-2; no clear D gene. V was pared by 4 bases and J by 7 bases, with 16 bases between. The CDR3 consists of 14 residues. Germline loops: CDR1 SGHDN, CDR2 FVKESK. The CDR3 bases are TGTGCCAGCAGCCTCGGGGTTACGGGGAGTGGCTACACCTTC. Translated, it gives CASSLGVTGSGYTF.

V and J are TRBV28 and TRBJ2-2; D might be TRBD2 (7 bases). Germline CDR1 is MDHEN and CDR2 is SYDVKM. V lost 5 bases, J lost 3 bases, and 13 bases lay in between. The CDR3 runs to 15 residues. The CDR3 loop is CASSIGGRDTGELFF. As DNA, the CDR3 is TGTGCCAGCAGTATCGGGGGGCGGGACACCGGGGAGCTGTTTTTT.

The genes are TRBV11-2 and TRBJ2-7; 7 bases agree with TRBD1. This CDR3 region has 14 residues. CDR1 SGHAT and CDR2 FQNNGV come from the germline V gene. The V and J ends lost 1 base and 6 bases, in that order; junction bases with no gene match: 6. The CDR3, as DNA: TGTGCCAGCAGCTTAGGGGCGACAGGGACCGAGCAGTACTTC. Its translation is CASSLGATGTEQYF. Complete variable domain (other parts from reference TRBV11-2 and TRBJ2-7): EAGVAQSPRYKIIEKRQSVAFWCNPISGHATLYWYQQILGQGPKLLIQFQNNGVVDDSQLPKDRFSAERLKGVDSTLKIQPAKLEDSAVYLCASSLGATGTEQYFGPGTRLTVT.

This clone was observed a few times. The chain couples TRBV15 to TRBJ1-5; D unclear. The CDR3 runs 17 residues. V gave up 0 bases and J gave up 6 bases, with 18 bases separating them. Germline V gives CDR1 LNHNV, CDR2 YYDKDF (reference sequence). In DNA, the CDR3 is TGTGCCACCAGCAGAGATCTCCCCCGAGGGAGGAGTCAGCCCCAGCATTTT. It is translated as CATSRDLPRGRSQPQHF.

The rearrangement joins TRBV6-6 to TRBJ1-1; D remains unclear. The V end was cut by 6 bases, the J end by 4 bases, with 15 bases between. The CDR3 totals 14 residues. Germline CDR1 MNHNY, CDR2 SVGAGI (reference sequence). The CDR3 region is CASSDFGVSTEAFF. The DNA for the CDR3 is TGTGCCAGCAGCGACTTCGGGGTGTCCACTGAAGCTTTCTTT.